Listed below are T cell receptor beta chains from one sample, sequenced in a study of T cell responses to AZD1222 COVID-19 vaccine. Sequenced by immunoSEQ multiplex PCR; TCRdb stores in-frame clones only, minus some. The table shows tens of thousands of clones, with 80% to 90% occurring only once. The sample in question was peripheral blood, obtained on day 0 of AZD1222 vaccination. Source of these receptors: an adult in good health. Both conserved end residues are part of each CDR3. A D gene is named only where the DNA matches it firmly. The size of a clone is reported for some rows only, either as once, few or many, or as a class for expanded clones.

v_gene,d_gene,abundance,j_gene,CDR3aa,CDR3nt
TRBV6-6,NA,NA,TRBJ2-7,CASSTGTPYEQYF,TGTGCCAGCAGTACCGGGACTCCCTACGAGCAATACTTC
TRBV12-3/TRBV12-4,NA,NA,TRBJ1-5,CASSFTPQPQHF,TGTGCCAGCAGTTTTACGCCCCAGCCCCAGCATTTT
TRBV24-1,NA,NA,TRBJ1-2,CATSGADPLDIYGYTF,TGTGCCACCAGTGGCGCTGATCCGCTCGACATATACGGCTACACCTTC
TRBV11-2,NA,NA,TRBJ2-7,CASSVDRLTYEQYF,TGTGCCAGCAGCGTCGACCGCCTGACCTACGAGCAGTACTTC
TRBV27,TRBD1,NA,TRBJ1-4,CASSSGQGRYEKLFF,TGTGCCAGCAGTTCGGGACAGGGACGGTATGAAAAACTGTTTTTT
TRBV19,NA,NA,TRBJ1-5,CASIRTGISNQPQHF,TGTGCCAGTATTAGAACAGGGATTAGCAATCAGCCCCAGCATTTT
TRBV11-2,NA,NA,TRBJ1-1,CASSLLGRDTEAFF,TGTGCCAGCAGCTTATTAGGTCGGGACACTGAAGCTTTCTTT
TRBV7-3,NA,NA,TRBJ2-2,CASSSGYGELFF,TGTGCCAGCAGCTCGGGCTACGGGGAGCTGTTTTTT
TRBV5-1,TRBD1,NA,TRBJ2-5,CASSLVLGQGGETQYF,TGCGCCAGCAGCTTGGTACTGGGACAGGGAGGCGAGACCCAGTACTTC
TRBV21-1,NA,few,TRBJ2-7,CASSSQRGTYEQYF,TGTGCCAGCAGCTCCCAAAGGGGCACCTACGAGCAGTACTTC
TRBV7-2,NA,NA,TRBJ2-1,CASSPRGPSYNEQFF,TGTGCCAGCAGCCCCAGGGGCCCTTCCTACAATGAGCAGTTCTTC
TRBV6-6,NA,few,TRBJ1-1,CASRLGDTEAFF,TGTGCCAGTAGGCTAGGGGACACTGAAGCTTTCTTT
TRBV4-2,TRBD2,NA,TRBJ2-3,CASSQDEGRGGTDTQYF,TGTGCCAGCAGCCAAGATGAGGGGCGGGGGGGCACAGATACGCAGTATTTT
TRBV7-9,TRBD1,NA,TRBJ1-5,CASSLPDRAVNQPQHF,TGTGCCAGCAGCTTACCGGACAGGGCCGTCAATCAGCCCCAGCATTTT
TRBV2,TRBD1,NA,TRBJ2-7,CASRRGRASSYEQYF,TGTGCCAGCAGGAGGGGGCGGGCCAGCTCCTACGAGCAGTACTTC
TRBV5-6,NA,few,TRBJ1-5,CASSLRSFGGEPQHF,TGTGCCAGCAGCTTGCGCAGTTTCGGCGGGGAGCCCCAGCATTTT
TRBV27,NA,NA,TRBJ2-1,CASSRGGSYNEQFF,TGTGCCAGCAGCCGGGGAGGCTCCTACAATGAGCAGTTCTTC
TRBV3-1/TRBV3-2,TRBD1,once,TRBJ1-6,CASSQSTGGFSPLHF,TGTGCCAGCAGCCAATCCACAGGGGGTTTTTCACCCCTCCACTTT
TRBV6-5,NA,NA,TRBJ2-1,CASTLERSSYNEQFF,TGTGCCAGCACCTTAGAACGGAGCTCCTACAATGAGCAGTTCTTC
TRBV7-2,NA,once,TRBJ1-2,CASSAKSGYTF,TGTGCCAGCAGCGCTAAGAGTGGCTACACCTTC
TRBV2,NA,once,TRBJ2-5,CASRVVRETQYF,TGTGCCAGCAGGGTTGTTAGGGAGACCCAGTACTTC
TRBV29-1,NA,NA,TRBJ1-2,CSVIPLANYGYTF,TGCAGCGTTATCCCCTTAGCTAACTATGGCTACACCTTC
TRBV28,NA,NA,TRBJ2-7,CASNSISRSLEQYF,TGTGCCAGCAACTCTATTAGCAGATCGCTTGAGCAGTACTTC
TRBV20-1,NA,NA,TRBJ2-3,CSGQFTDTQYF,TGCAGCGGACAGTTCACAGATACGCAGTATTTT
TRBV28,TRBD1,NA,TRBJ1-4,CASSSMTGDELFF,TGTGCCAGCAGTTCAATGACAGGGGATGAACTGTTTTTT
TRBV4-2,NA,NA,TRBJ1-2,CASSQNGDGYTF,TGTGCCAGCAGCCAAAATGGCGATGGCTACACCTTC
TRBV6-5,NA,NA,TRBJ1-1,CASENTVNTEAFF,TGTGCTAGCGAAAACACGGTGAACACTGAAGCTTTCTTT
TRBV29-1,NA,once,TRBJ1-1,CSVSGAGTVQGAFF,TGCAGCGTCTCGGGGGCAGGGACTGTGCAGGGAGCTTTCTTT
TRBV28,TRBD1,NA,TRBJ2-7,CASNPQDRESYEQYF,TGTGCCAGCAACCCTCAGGACAGGGAGTCCTACGAGCAGTACTTC
TRBV25-1,NA,NA,TRBJ1-2,CASSEWGTRSGYTF,TGTGCCAGCAGTGAATGGGGGACTCGAAGTGGCTACACCTTC
TRBV5-1,NA,NA,TRBJ2-3,CASSLTGADTQYF,TGCGCCAGCAGCTTGACAGGAGCAGATACGCAGTATTTT
TRBV2,NA,NA,TRBJ2-3,CASSPIYREIGTDTQYF,TGTGCCAGCAGTCCTATTTACCGGGAGATTGGGACAGATACGCAGTATTTT
TRBV5-4,NA,NA,TRBJ2-1,CASSLKLAGGNEQFF,TGTGCCAGCAGCTTGAAACTCGCCGGCGGCAATGAGCAGTTCTTC
TRBV2,NA,NA,TRBJ2-3,CASSEHRQGTQYF,TGTGCCAGCAGTGAGCACAGGCAAGGTACGCAGTATTTT
TRBV25-1,TRBD1,NA,TRBJ1-2,CASTRRDRGLRGYGYTF,TGTGCCAGCACTCGAAGGGACAGGGGGCTTAGAGGCTATGGCTACACCTTC
TRBV7-9,NA,NA,TRBJ2-5,CASSSLLASQETQYF,TGTGCCAGCAGCAGCCTCTTAGCATCCCAAGAGACCCAGTACTTC
TRBV24-1,NA,NA,TRBJ1-5,CATSAHPPGGKYQPQHF,TGTGCCACCAGTGCCCACCCCCCGGGGGGCAAGTATCAGCCCCAGCATTTT
TRBV6-5,NA,NA,TRBJ1-5,CASQTEYSNQPQHF,TGTGCCAGCCAGACCGAGTATAGCAATCAGCCCCAGCATTTT
TRBV18,NA,NA,TRBJ1-1,CASSPSEISEAFF,TGTGCCAGCTCACCATCTGAGATTTCTGAAGCTTTCTTT
TRBV7-8,NA,NA,TRBJ1-4,CASSPRRDEKLFF,TGTGCCAGCAGCCCCCGAAGAGATGAAAAACTGTTTTTT
TRBV6-5,NA,NA,TRBJ1-1,CASSQTDRAFF,TGTGCCAGCAGTCAGACAGACAGAGCTTTCTTT
TRBV28,TRBD2,once,TRBJ2-5,CASRISGGMKTQYF,TGTGCCAGCAGGATTAGCGGGGGGATGAAGACCCAGTACTTC
TRBV18,NA,NA,TRBJ2-3,CASSDSTDTQYF,TGTGCCAGCTCAGACAGCACAGATACGCAGTATTTT
TRBV25-1,NA,NA,TRBJ1-2,CATESSGTLTGYTF,TGTGCCACCGAATCCTCCGGGACTCTGACAGGCTACACCTTC
TRBV7-8,TRBD2,NA,TRBJ2-7,CASSRLAGETYEQYF,TGTGCCAGCAGCAGACTAGCGGGGGAAACCTACGAGCAGTACTTC
TRBV28,TRBD1,NA,TRBJ1-5,CATIRQGGNQPQHF,TGTGCCACGATTCGACAGGGTGGCAATCAGCCCCAGCATTTT
TRBV5-5,NA,NA,TRBJ1-5,CASSLVLSTYQPQHF,TGTGCCAGCAGCTTGGTTCTCAGCACCTATCAGCCCCAGCATTTT
TRBV5-4,TRBD1,NA,TRBJ1-2,CASSAPGQGDNYGYTF,TGTGCCAGCAGCGCCCCGGGACAGGGGGATAACTATGGCTACACCTTC
TRBV5-5,TRBD1,NA,TRBJ1-1,CASSLGTAKNTEAFF,TGTGCCAGCAGCTTAGGGACAGCTAAAAACACTGAAGCTTTCTTT
TRBV30,NA,NA,TRBJ1-4,CAWSVGGKVEKLFF,TGTGCCTGGAGTGTTGGGGGCAAGGTTGAAAAACTGTTTTTT
TRBV19,TRBD1,NA,TRBJ2-7,CASSPRGLSYEQYF,TGTGCCAGTAGTCCCAGGGGGCTTTCCTACGAGCAGTACTTC